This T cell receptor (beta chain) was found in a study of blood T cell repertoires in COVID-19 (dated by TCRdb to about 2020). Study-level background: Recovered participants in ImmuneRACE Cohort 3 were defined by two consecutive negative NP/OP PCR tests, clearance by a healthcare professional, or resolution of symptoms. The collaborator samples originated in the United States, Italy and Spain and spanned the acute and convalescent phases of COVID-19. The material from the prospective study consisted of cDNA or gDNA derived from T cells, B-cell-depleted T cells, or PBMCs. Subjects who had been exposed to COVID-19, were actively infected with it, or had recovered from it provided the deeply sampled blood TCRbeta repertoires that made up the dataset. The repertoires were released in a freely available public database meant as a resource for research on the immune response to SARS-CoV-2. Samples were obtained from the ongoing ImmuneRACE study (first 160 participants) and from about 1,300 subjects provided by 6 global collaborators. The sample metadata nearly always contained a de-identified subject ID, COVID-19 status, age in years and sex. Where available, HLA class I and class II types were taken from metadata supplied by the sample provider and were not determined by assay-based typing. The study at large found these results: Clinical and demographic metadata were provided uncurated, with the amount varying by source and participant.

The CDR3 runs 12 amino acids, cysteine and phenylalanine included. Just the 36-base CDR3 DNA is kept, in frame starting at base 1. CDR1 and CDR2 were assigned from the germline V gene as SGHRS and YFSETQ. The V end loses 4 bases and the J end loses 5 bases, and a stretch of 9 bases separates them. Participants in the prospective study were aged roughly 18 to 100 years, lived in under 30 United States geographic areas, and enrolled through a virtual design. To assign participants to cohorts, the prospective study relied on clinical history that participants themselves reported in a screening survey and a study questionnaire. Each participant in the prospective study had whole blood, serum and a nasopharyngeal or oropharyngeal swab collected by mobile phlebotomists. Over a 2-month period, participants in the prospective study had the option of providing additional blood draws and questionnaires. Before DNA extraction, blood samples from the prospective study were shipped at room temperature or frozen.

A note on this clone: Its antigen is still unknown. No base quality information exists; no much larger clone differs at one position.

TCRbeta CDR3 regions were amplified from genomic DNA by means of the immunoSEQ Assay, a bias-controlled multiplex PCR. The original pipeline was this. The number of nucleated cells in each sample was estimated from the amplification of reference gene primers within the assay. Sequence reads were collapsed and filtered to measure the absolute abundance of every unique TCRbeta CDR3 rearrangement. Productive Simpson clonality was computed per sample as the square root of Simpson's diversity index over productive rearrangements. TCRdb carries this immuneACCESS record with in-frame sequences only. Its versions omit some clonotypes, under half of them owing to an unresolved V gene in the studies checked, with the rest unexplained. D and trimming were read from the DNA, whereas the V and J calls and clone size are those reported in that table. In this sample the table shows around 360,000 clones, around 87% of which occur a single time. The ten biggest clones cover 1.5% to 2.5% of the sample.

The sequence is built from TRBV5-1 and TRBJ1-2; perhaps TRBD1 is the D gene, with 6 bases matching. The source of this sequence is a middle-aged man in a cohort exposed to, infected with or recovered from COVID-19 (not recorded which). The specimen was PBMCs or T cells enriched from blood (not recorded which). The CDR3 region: CASSHGQYGYTF. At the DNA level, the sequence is TGCGCCAGCAGCCACGGACAGTATGGCTACACCTTC.